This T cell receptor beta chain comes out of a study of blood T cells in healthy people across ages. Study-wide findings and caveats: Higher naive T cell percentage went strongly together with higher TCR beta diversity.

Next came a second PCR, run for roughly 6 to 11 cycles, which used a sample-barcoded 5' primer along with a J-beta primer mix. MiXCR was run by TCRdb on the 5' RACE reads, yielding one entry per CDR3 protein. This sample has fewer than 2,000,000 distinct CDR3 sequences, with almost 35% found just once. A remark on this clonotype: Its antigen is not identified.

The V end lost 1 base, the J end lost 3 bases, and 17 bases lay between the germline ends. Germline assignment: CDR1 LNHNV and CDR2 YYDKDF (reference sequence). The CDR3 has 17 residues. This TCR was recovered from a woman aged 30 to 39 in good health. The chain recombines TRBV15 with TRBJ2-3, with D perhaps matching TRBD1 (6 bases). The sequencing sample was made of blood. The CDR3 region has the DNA TGTGCCACCAGCAGAGCGCAACTAGTACAGGGTACAGATACGCAGTATTTT. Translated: CATSRAQLVQGTDTQYF.